This T cell receptor beta chain was documented in a study of T cells in Graves' hyperthyroidism and ophthalmopathy. The investigators amplified TCR beta CDR3 regions from RNA transcripts. The HTBI primer set was used in a first-round RT-PCR of the TCR CDR3. MiXCR was run by TCRdb on the multiplex PCR reads, yielding one entry per CDR3 protein. Counted here are roughly 200,000 distinct CDR3 sequences, around 20% occurring once; the ten biggest clones make up around 47%. This clonotype has a single count. The V end lost 4 bases, the J end lost 11 bases, and 15 bases lay between the germline ends. The CDR3 extends over 12 amino acids. Germline V gene lookup returns CDR1 DFQATT and CDR2 SNEGSKA (reference sequence).

The rearrangement uses TRBV20-1 and TRBJ2-1; D might be TRBD1 (5 bases). This clonotype was obtained from a middle-aged man with Graves' hyperthyroidism. The specimen was blood. Written as DNA, the CDR3 is TGCAGTGCTATTGTCAGGGTTACCAAGCAGTTCTTC. Translated: CSAIVRVTKQFF.